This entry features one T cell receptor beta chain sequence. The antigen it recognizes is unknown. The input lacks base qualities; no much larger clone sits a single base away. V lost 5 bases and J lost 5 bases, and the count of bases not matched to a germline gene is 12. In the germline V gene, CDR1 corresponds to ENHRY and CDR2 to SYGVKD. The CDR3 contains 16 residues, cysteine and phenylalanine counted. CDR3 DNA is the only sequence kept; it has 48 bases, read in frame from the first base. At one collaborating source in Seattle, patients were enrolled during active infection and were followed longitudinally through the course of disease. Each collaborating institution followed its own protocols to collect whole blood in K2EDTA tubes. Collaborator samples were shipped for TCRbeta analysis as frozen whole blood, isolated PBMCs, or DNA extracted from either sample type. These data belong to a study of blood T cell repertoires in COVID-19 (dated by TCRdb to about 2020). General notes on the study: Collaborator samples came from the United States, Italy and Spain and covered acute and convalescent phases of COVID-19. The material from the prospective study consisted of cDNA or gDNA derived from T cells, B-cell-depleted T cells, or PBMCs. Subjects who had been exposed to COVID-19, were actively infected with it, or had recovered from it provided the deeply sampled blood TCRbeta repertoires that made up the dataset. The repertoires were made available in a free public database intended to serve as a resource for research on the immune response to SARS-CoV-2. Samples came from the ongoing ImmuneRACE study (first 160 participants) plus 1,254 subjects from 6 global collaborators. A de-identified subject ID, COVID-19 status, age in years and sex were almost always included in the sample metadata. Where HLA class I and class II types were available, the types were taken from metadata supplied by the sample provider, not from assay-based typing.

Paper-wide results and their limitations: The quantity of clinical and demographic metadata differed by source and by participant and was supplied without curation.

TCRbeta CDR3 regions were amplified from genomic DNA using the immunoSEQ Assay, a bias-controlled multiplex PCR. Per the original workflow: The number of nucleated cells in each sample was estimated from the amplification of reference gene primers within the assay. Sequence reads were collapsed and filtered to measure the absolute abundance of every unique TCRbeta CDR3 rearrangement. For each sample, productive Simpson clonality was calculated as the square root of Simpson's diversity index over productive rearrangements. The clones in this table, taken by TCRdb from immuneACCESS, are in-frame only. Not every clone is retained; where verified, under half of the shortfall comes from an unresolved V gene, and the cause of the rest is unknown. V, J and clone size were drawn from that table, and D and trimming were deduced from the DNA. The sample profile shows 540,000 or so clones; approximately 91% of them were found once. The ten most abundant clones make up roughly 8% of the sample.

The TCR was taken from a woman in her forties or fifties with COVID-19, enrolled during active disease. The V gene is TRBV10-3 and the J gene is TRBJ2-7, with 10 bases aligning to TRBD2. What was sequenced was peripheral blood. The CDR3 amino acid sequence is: CAISPVERGGRNEQYF. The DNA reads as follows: TGTGCCATCAGTCCCGTAGAGCGGGGGGGCCGGAACGAGCAGTACTTC.